These T cell receptor beta chains were read from a single sample in a study of blood T cell repertoires in COVID-19. The data were produced by immunoSEQ multiplex PCR, yet TCRdb's version contains in-frame clones alone and is incomplete. The sample contains approximately 390,000 clones, about 87% of which appear only once. The sequenced sample consisted of peripheral blood. These receptors came from a woman aged 60 to 75 with COVID-19, enrolled during active disease. The conserved cysteine and the conserved F or W are not part of the CDR3 here.

>TRBJ1-6|TRBV5-1
ASSTEPSAGYNSPLH
>TRBJ2-7|TRBV6-1
ASSETAQGSYEQY
>TRBJ2-3|TRBV10-3
AIKGQGEDTQY
>TRBJ1-5|TRBV5-1
ASSLGTGSNQPQH
>TRBJ2-7|TRBV20-1
SASRQGPATYEQY
>TRBJ1-1|TRBV6-5
ASRPRQGWNEAF
>TRBJ1-2|TRBV6-5
ASRVDGRYGYT
>TRBJ1-2|TRBV7-3
ASSRTPGGGGYT
>TRBJ2-5|TRBV6-5
ASSQPQGETQY
>TRBJ2-5|TRBV5-1
ASSPGTGEETQY
>TRBJ2-5|TRBV7-8
ASRTGVQETQY
>TRBJ1-2|TRBV5-1
ASSLDGTDTIYGYT
>TRBJ2-1|TRBV27
ASSLFGLAGANEQF
>TRBJ2-4|TRBV5-6
ASSFGRVAKNIQY
>TRBJ1-2|TRBV7-9
ASRPRGGNGYT
>TRBJ1-6|TRBV19
ASSKGGLGSPLH
>TRBJ2-2|TRBV6-5
ASKRDRANTGELF
>TRBJ1-1|TRBV18
ASSPRQQSAEAF
>TRBJ2-3|TRBV6-4
ASSEGRLAGDTQY
>TRBJ1-6|TRBV5-6
ASSRFGQASSYNSPLH
>TRBJ1-6|TRBV3-1/TRBV3-2
ASSGTGDDSPLH
>TRBJ2-3|TRBV7-2
ASSFGLPPETQY
>TRBJ1-1|TRBV9
ASSAIVLDRGGTEAF
>TRBJ1-3|TRBV7-6
ASSLGRQGVTGNTIY
>TRBJ2-2|TRBV7-3
ASSLTRQGAGELF
>TRBJ2-7|TRBV11-2
ASSPTSNEQY